Reported below is one TCR beta chain. The repertoire was sequenced with immunoSEQ multiplex PCR; TCRdb's copy has only in-frame clones and lacks some. The sample has some 2.1 million clones, around 93% seen once. V dropped 2 bases and J dropped 5 bases, with 15 bases sitting between them. The CDR3 runs to 15 residues. Germline V gives CDR1 MNHEY, CDR2 SMNVEV (reference sequence). Naive CD8 cells, CD45RO-negative and positively selected for CCR7, excluded terminally differentiated effector memory CD45RA+ cells. This record comes from a study of shared clonotypes between healthy human individuals. The chain carries TRBV27 and TRBJ1-1; D call uncertain. The sequenced sample consisted of naive CD8+ T cells from PBMCs. The clonotype was recovered from a man aged 18 to 30 in good health. Some clones in this sample may be carry-over from other donors' samples. CDR3 coding DNA: TGTGCCAGCAGTTTAGTTCGGATGCCGAGGACTGAAGCTTTCTTT. Translating gives CASSLVRMPRTEAFF.